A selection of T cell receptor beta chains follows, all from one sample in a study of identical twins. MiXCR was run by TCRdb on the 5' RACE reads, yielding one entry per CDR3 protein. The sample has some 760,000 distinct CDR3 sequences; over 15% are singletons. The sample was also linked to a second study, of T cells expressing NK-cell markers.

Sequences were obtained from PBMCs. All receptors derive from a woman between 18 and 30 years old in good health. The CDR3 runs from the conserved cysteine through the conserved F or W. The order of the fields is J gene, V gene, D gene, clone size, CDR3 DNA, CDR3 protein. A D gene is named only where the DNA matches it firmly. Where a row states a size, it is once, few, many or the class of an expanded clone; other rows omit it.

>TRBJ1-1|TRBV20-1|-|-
TGCAGTGCTGGAAGGAGGGACACTGAAGCTTTCTTT
CSAGRRDTEAFF
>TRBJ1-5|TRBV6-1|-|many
TGTGCCAGCAGACGGGGGAGCAATCAGCCCCAGCATTTT
CASRRGSNQPQHF
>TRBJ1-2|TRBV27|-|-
TGTGCCAGCAGTCCCGGACAGTACCTCTCTAACTATGGCTACACCTTC
CASSPGQYLSNYGYTF
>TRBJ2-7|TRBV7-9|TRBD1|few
TGTGCCAGCAGCACCCAGGACAGGGGCCTCGAGCAGTACTTC
CASSTQDRGLEQYF
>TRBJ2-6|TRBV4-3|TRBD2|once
TGCGCCAGCAGCCCCAACCGGGCGGGAGATTTTTTCGTGGGGGCCAACGTCCTGACTTTC
CASSPNRAGDFFVGANVLTF
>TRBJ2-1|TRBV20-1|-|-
TGCAGTGCTAGAGAATCCGGCGGGTCCTACAATGTGCAGTTCTTC
CSARESGGSYNVQFF
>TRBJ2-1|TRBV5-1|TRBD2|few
TGCGCCAGCAGCACCCGGGCGGGAGCCGATGAGCAGTTCTTC
CASSTRAGADEQFF
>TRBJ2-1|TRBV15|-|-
TGTGCCACCAGAAGGAGCTCCTACAATGAGCAGTTCTTC
CATRRSSYNEQFF
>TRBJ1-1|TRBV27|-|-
TGTGCCAGCAGTTTTCGTTTGGAGTTGAGAGGAGCTTTCTTT
CASSFRLELRGAFF
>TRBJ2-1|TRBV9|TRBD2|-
TGTGCCAGCAGCGTAGACGGGGGGGCCAGCTCCTACAATGAGCAGTTCTTC
CASSVDGGASSYNEQFF
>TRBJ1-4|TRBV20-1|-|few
TGCAGTGCTAGAAAACAAGGTTTGGAGAAACTGTTTTTT
CSARKQGLEKLFF
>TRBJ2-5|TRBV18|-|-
TGTGCCAGCTCACCACCGGAGGGACAAGAGACCCAGTACTTC
CASSPPEGQETQYF
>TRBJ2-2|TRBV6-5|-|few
TGTGCCAGCAGTTACTATGGGAACGGGGAGCTGTTTTTT
CASSYYGNGELFF
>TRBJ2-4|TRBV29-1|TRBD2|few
TGCAGCGCTGGGAGGGCAGGGAAAAACATTCAGTACTTC
CSAGRAGKNIQYF
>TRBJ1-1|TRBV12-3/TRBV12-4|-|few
TGTGCCAGCAGTTTAGCGGAGTTATTGAACACTGAAGCTTTCTTT
CASSLAELLNTEAFF
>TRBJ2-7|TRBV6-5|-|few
TGTGCCAGCAGTTATCCCGGGTCCGAGCAGTACTTC
CASSYPGSEQYF
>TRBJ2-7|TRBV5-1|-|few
TGCGCCAGCAGCTTTACACAGGCCACGAGCTCCTACGAGCAGTACTTC
CASSFTQATSSYEQYF
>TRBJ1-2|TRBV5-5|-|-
TGTGCCAGCAGCTCCGGACAGTTTGGAGATGGCTACACCTTC
CASSSGQFGDGYTF